The next 8 T cell receptor beta chains were all read from a single sample in a study of blood T cell repertoires in COVID-19. Sequencing used immunoSEQ multiplex PCR; TCRdb keeps in-frame clones, though not all of them. The top ten hold about 2.7% of the sample, which has roughly 120,000 clones, less than 85% seen once. The sequencing sample was made of peripheral blood. The receptors derive from a man in his fifties with acute or convalescent COVID-19.

CDR3 residues: CASSATGLRSLNEKLFF. The CDR3, as DNA: TGTGCCAGCAGCGCCACGGGACTGCGAAGTCTTAATGAAAAACTGTTTTTT. The chain combines TRBV7-6 with TRBJ1-4; tentative D call: TRBD1 (5 bases). CDR1 is SGHVS, CDR2 FNYEAQ, per germline. Trimming took off 5 bases at V and 4 bases at J, with 20 bases between the two ends. The CDR3 is 17 amino acids.

The chain carries TRBV5-4 and TRBJ2-1; a weak D match, TRBD2 (6 bases). Germline V gene lookup returns CDR1 SGHNT and CDR2 YYREEE (reference sequence). The V gene lost 1 base and the J gene lost 5 bases, with 10 bases spanning the gap. The CDR3 sequence is 14 residues long. CDR3 in amino acids: CASSLTSSDNEQFF. Here the CDR3 DNA reads TGTGCCAGCAGCTTGACTAGCTCAGACAATGAGCAGTTCTTC.

The chain combines TRBV11-3 with TRBJ1-1; D gene ambiguous. Between the trimmed V and J ends, which lost 5 bases and 4 bases, there was a span of 11 bases. The CDR3 totals 13 residues. Germline V gene data show CDR1 as SGHNT and CDR2 as YENEEA. The CDR3 sequence is CASSRDLATEAFF. CDR3 bases: TGTGCCAGCAGCCGGGATTTGGCCACTGAAGCTTTCTTT. The full variable domain, its missing parts supplied by reference TRBV11-3 and TRBJ1-1, is EAGVVQSPRYKIIEKKQPVAFWCNPISGHNTLYWYLQNLGQGPELLIRYENEEAVDDSQLPKDRFSAERLKGVDSTLKIQPAELGDSAVYLCASSRDLATEAFFGQGTRLTVV.

The chain uses TRBV3-1 (or the pseudogene TRBV3-2) and TRBJ2-5; unclear D gene. The germline V and J ends were trimmed by 4 bases and 2 bases, with 14 bases remaining between them. This CDR3 comprises 15 residues. Germline V gives CDR1 LGHDT, CDR2 YNNKEL (reference sequence). The CDR3 protein is CASSLQTGRQETQYF. The CDR3 DNA sequence: TGTGCCAGCAGCCTTCAGACTGGTAGACAAGAGACCCAGTACTTC.

The chain's CDR3 is CASSYSTGDQETQYF. CDR3 nucleotide sequence: TGTGCCAGCAGTTACTCGACGGGGGACCAAGAGACCCAGTACTTC. The chain carries TRBV6-5 and TRBJ2-5; tentative D call: TRBD2 (6 bases). V lost 0 bases and J lost 0, with 8 bases in between. Germline CDR1 is MNHEY and CDR2 is SVGAGI. The CDR3 spans 15 residues.

The CDR3 DNA sequence: TGCGCCAGCAGCTTGAGGCAGGGGGCGTCCGGGGAGCTGTTTTTT. Protein product: CASSLRQGASGELFF. The gene calls are TRBV5-1 and TRBJ2-2, with TRBD1 matching over 8 bases. V trimming: 1 base; J trimming: 6 bases; junction bases outside the gene matches: 5. Germline CDR1 and CDR2: SGHRS and YFSETQ. The length of the CDR3 is 15 residues.

This clone was picked up a small number of times. The chain carries TRBV27 and TRBJ2-7; D gene ambiguous. The CDR3 has 14 residues. V dropped 4 bases and J dropped 5 bases, with 15 bases sitting between them. The V gene's germline CDR1 is MNHEY and CDR2 SMNVEV (reference sequence). The DNA for the CDR3 is TGTGCCAGCAGTTCCCCGTACTCGAAGAACGAGCAGTACTTC. Amino acids: CASSSPYSKNEQYF.

The CDR3 here is CASSATGVADTQYF. CDR3 DNA sequence: TGCGCCAGCAGCGCAACAGGGGTGGCAGATACGCAGTATTTT. The gene calls are TRBV5-1 and TRBJ2-3; 7 nucleotides match TRBD1. This CDR3 has 14 residues. V gave up 4 bases and J gave up 4 bases; unmatched junction bases: 6. The germline V gene encodes CDR1 SGHRS and CDR2 YFSETQ.